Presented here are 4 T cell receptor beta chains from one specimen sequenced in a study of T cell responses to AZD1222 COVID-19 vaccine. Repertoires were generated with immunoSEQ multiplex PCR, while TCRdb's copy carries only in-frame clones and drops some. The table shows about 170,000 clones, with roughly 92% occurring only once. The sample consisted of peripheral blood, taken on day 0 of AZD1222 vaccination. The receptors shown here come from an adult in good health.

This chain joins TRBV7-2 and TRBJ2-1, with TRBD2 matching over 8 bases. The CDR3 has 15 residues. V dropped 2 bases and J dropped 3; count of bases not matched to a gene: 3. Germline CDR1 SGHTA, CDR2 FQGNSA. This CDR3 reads CASSLMGLDYNEQFF. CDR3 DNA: TGTGCCAGCAGCTTAATGGGACTAGACTACAATGAGCAGTTCTTC. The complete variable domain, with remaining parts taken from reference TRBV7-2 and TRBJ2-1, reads GAGVSQSPSNKVTEKGKDVELRCDPISGHTALYWYRQSLGQGLEFLIYFQGNSAPDKSGLPSDRFSAERTGGSVSTLTIQRTQQEDSAVYLCASSLMGLDYNEQFFGPGTRLTVL.

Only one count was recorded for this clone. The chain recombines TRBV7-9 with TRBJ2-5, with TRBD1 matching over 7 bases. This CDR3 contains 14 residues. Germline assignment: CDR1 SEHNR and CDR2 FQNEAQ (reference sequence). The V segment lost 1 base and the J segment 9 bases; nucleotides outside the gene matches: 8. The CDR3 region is CASSLGLTGVSQYF. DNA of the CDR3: TGTGCCAGCAGCTTAGGACTAACAGGGGTTTCCCAGTACTTC.

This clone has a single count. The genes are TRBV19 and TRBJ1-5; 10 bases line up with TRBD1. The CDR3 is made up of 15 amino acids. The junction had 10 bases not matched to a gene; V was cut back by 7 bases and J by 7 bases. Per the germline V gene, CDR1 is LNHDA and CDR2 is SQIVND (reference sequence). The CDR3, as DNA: TGTGCCAGTACTCTGACAGGGGGCGCACGACAGCCCCAGCATTTT. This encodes CASTLTGGARQPQHF.

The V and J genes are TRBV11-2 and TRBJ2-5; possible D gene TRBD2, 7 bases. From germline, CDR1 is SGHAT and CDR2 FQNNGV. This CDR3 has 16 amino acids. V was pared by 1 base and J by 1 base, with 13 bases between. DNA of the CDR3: TGTGCCAGCAGCTTAGGTGGAGGGGGGGCCCAAGAGACCCAGTACTTC. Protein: CASSLGGGGAQETQYF.